A selection of T cell receptor beta chains follows, all from one sample in a study of a mutant IDH1 vaccine in newly diagnosed glioma. Which antigens these TCRs recognize remains unknown. Sequencing was performed with immunoSEQ multiplex PCR; in TCRdb, only in-frame clones are kept and a portion is missing. The sample contains tens of thousands of clones, 87% of which appear only once. Sequenced here: PBMCs, sampled from a glioma patient whose treatment included an IDH1 peptide vaccine. Source of these receptors: a man between 35 and 55 years old with glioma. Each CDR3 is given with its conserved first and last residue. The D gene is left open where the match is weak. Expanded clones get a size class; other rows say once, few or many, or leave the size out.

J | V | D | size | CDR3 | DNA
TRBJ2-1 | TRBV7-9 | - | - | CASFPGHRGHEQFF | TGTGCCAGCTTTCCGGGACATCGGGGCCATGAGCAGTTCTTC
TRBJ2-1 | TRBV11-3 | TRBD1 | few | CASSLGRGHEQFF | TGTGCCAGCAGCTTAGGCAGGGGGCATGAGCAGTTCTTC
TRBJ2-1 | TRBV4-3 | TRBD2 | - | CASSQGNSGGLNEQFF | TGCGCCAGCAGCCAAGGGAATAGCGGGGGGCTCAATGAGCAGTTCTTC
TRBJ1-2 | TRBV19 | - | - | CASSLSAPESNYGYTF | TGTGCCAGTAGTTTGTCAGCCCCCGAGTCTAACTATGGCTACACCTTC
TRBJ1-1 | TRBV13 | - | - | CASRLGQMNTEAFF | TGTGCCAGCCGTCTCGGACAGATGAACACTGAAGCTTTCTTT
TRBJ1-5 | TRBV15 | TRBD1 | - | CATSRDPLTGEPQHF | TGTGCCACCAGCAGAGACCCCTTGACAGGGGAGCCCCAGCATTTT
TRBJ1-5 | TRBV6-1 | - | - | CASSEGGGNQPQHF | TGTGCCAGCAGTGAAGGGGGGGGCAATCAGCCCCAGCATTTT
TRBJ2-7 | TRBV7-9 | TRBD1 | - | CASSGQGKYEQYF | TGTGCCAGCAGCGGACAGGGTAAATACGAGCAGTACTTC
TRBJ2-4 | TRBV5-1 | TRBD1 | - | CASSKTGVNIQYF | TGCGCCAGCAGCAAGACAGGGGTAAACATTCAGTACTTC
TRBJ1-3 | TRBV2 | - | - | CASRDRTSSGNTIYF | TGTGCCAGCAGGGACCGCACAAGCTCTGGAAACACCATATATTTT
TRBJ2-1 | TRBV10-3 | - | - | CAISESEQIQFF | TGTGCCATCAGTGAGTCGGAACAGATTCAGTTCTTC
TRBJ2-7 | TRBV21-1 | - | - | CASSKVTTSGRRYEQYF | TGTGCCAGCAGCAAAGTCACGACTAGCGGGAGGAGGTACGAGCAGTACTTC
TRBJ2-1 | TRBV6-5 | - | - | CASRARQVTYNEQFF | TGTGCCAGCAGAGCCCGACAGGTAACCTACAATGAGCAGTTCTTC
TRBJ2-1 | TRBV6-5 | - | - | CASSYSQGIPTNEQFF | TGTGCCAGCAGTTACTCGCAGGGGATACCTACAAATGAGCAGTTCTTC
TRBJ2-1 | TRBV9 | TRBD2 | - | CASSVVASGTDEQFF | TGTGCCAGCAGCGTAGTGGCTAGCGGGACCGATGAGCAGTTCTTC
TRBJ2-1 | TRBV19 | - | - | CASSMGGNEQFF | TGTGCCAGTAGTATGGGTGGGAATGAGCAGTTCTTC
TRBJ1-5 | TRBV6-5 | - | - | CASRRTGFNQPQHF | TGTGCCAGCAGACGAACAGGTTTCAATCAGCCCCAGCATTTT
TRBJ2-7 | TRBV4-2 | - | - | CASSVNSAETYEQYF | TGTGCCAGCAGCGTTAATAGCGCCGAAACCTACGAGCAGTACTTC
TRBJ2-1 | TRBV7-9 | - | - | CASSLLTGSYNEQFF | TGTGCCAGCAGCCTACTGACAGGCTCCTACAATGAGCAGTTCTTC
TRBJ2-1 | TRBV6-1 | TRBD2 | - | CAIQRGTSNYNEQFF | TGTGCCATCCAGAGGGGGACTAGCAACTACAATGAGCAGTTCTTC
TRBJ2-7 | TRBV5-4 | TRBD2 | - | CASKSGDSYEQYF | TGTGCCAGCAAAAGCGGGGATTCCTACGAGCAGTACTTC
TRBJ1-1 | TRBV27 | - | - | CASSVYGPGGFTEAFF | TGTGCCAGCAGTGTATATGGCCCCGGGGGTTTCACTGAAGCTTTCTTT
TRBJ1-1 | TRBV6-1 | TRBD1 | - | CASSGVGQGRGAEAFF | TGTGCCAGCAGTGGGGTGGGACAGGGGAGGGGGGCTGAAGCTTTCTTT
TRBJ2-7 | TRBV16 | - | few | CASSQSVLNGEQYF | TGTGCCAGCAGCCAATCGGTCCTTAACGGCGAGCAGTACTTC
TRBJ2-1 | TRBV28 | TRBD1 | - | CASSVPGTGDNEQFF | TGTGCCAGCAGTGTCCCCGGGACAGGGGACAATGAGCAGTTCTTC
TRBJ2-1 | TRBV5-1 | TRBD1 | - | CASSLGDRGSYNEQFF | TGCGCCAGCAGCTTGGGCGACAGGGGCTCCTACAATGAGCAGTTCTTC
TRBJ2-1 | TRBV5-4 | TRBD2 | - | CASSSGLAANEQFF | TGTGCCAGCAGCTCAGGACTAGCCGCTAATGAGCAGTTCTTC
TRBJ2-7 | TRBV20-1 | - | - | CSAQRAYEQYF | TGCAGTGCCCAGCGGGCCTACGAGCAGTACTTC
TRBJ2-2 | TRBV5-1 | TRBD1 | once | CASSFDGTGANEELFF | TGCGCCAGCAGCTTTGATGGGACAGGGGCCAACGAGGAGCTGTTTTTT
TRBJ2-3 | TRBV20-1 | - | - | CSARDSYTQYF | TGCAGTGCTAGAGATTCTTATACGCAGTATTTT
TRBJ2-6 | TRBV19 | - | once | CASSIPNAGANVLTF | TGTGCCAGTAGTATCCCGAACGCAGGGGCCAACGTCCTGACTTTC
TRBJ2-7 | TRBV15 | - | - | CATSRGGGWEVSSYEQYF | TGTGCCACCAGCAGAGGAGGGGGTTGGGAGGTTAGCTCCTACGAGCAGTACTTC
TRBJ2-5 | TRBV19 | - | - | CASSIDLWAPLKKTQYF | TGTGCCAGTAGTATAGATCTATGGGCGCCGCTGAAGAAGACCCAGTACTTC
TRBJ2-7 | TRBV5-1 | TRBD1 | - | CASSLGRTGSVNEQYF | TGCGCCAGCAGCTTGGGGAGGACAGGGTCGGTTAACGAGCAGTACTTC
TRBJ2-2 | TRBV6-5 | - | - | CASTLLGQNTGELFF | TGTGCCAGCACCCTCCTGGGACAGAACACCGGGGAGCTGTTTTTT
TRBJ2-5 | TRBV29-1 | - | once | CSVIKGGGETQYF | TGCAGCGTTATCAAGGGAGGAGGGGAGACCCAGTACTTC
TRBJ2-7 | TRBV25-1 | TRBD1 | - | CASSRDRVRNEQYF | TGTGCCAGCAGCCGGGACAGGGTAAGGAACGAGCAGTACTTC
TRBJ2-2 | TRBV11-2 | - | - | CASSFNRRTGELFF | TGTGCCAGCAGCTTCAATAGACGAACCGGGGAGCTGTTTTTT
TRBJ1-2 | TRBV6-6 | TRBD1 | - | CASSLPGQGRYGYTF | TGTGCCAGCAGTTTGCCGGGACAGGGTCGCTATGGCTACACCTTC
TRBJ2-7 | TRBV5-1 | TRBD2 | - | CASSSAGAGWGSYEQYF | TGCGCCAGCAGCTCTGCCGGAGCGGGGTGGGGCTCGTACGAGCAGTACTTC
TRBJ1-1 | TRBV25-1 | - | - | CASSELGVTGTEAFF | TGTGCCAGCAGTGAATTGGGAGTCACAGGCACTGAAGCTTTCTTT
TRBJ2-1 | TRBV4-2 | TRBD2 | - | CASSPLAGGPNEQFF | TGTGCCAGCAGCCCCTTAGCGGGAGGGCCCAATGAGCAGTTCTTC
TRBJ2-1 | TRBV7-2 | TRBD2 | - | CASSSLAGGSYNEQFF | TGTGCCAGCAGCTCATTAGCGGGAGGGTCCTACAATGAGCAGTTCTTC
TRBJ2-5 | TRBV5-1 | - | - | CASSLSGTGRETQYF | TGCGCCAGCAGCTTGTCGGGGACGGGACGAGAGACCCAGTACTTC
TRBJ2-5 | TRBV15 | TRBD1 | - | CATSRKDREDQYF | TGTGCCACCAGCAGAAAGGACAGGGAAGACCAGTACTTC
TRBJ1-5 | TRBV7-2 | - | - | CASSLGKNQPQHF | TGTGCCAGCAGCCTAGGAAAGAATCAGCCCCAGCATTTT